Below, one TCR beta chain is given with its context. The antigen is undetermined. This entry is derived from a study of CXCR3-negative and CXCR3-positive naive CD8 T cells. Findings of the study overall: Naive cells with CXCR3 showed TRB CDR3s that were more hydrophobic than those in CXCR3-negative naive cells.

With UMI labels, 5' RACE was used to prepare the TRB cDNA libraries. Using the 5' RACE reads, TCRdb records one entry per CDR3 protein without DNA. The sample features some 120,000 distinct CDR3 sequences, with just over 0.35% in its top ten. The receptor was derived from a human donor in good health. Some clones in this sample may be carry-over from other donors' samples. Sequencing was performed on naive CXCR3+ CD8+ T cells from blood. Subset here: CD45RO-CCR7+CD27+CD95- naive CD8+ T cells expressing CXCR3 (TNR3+).

CDR3 loop: CASSLVSVYNEQFF. This chain connects TRBV7-9 to TRBJ2-1. CDR1 and CDR2 (germline): SEHNR, FQNEAQ (reference sequence). The CDR3 extends over 14 amino acids.